The table lists the clone carrying this T cell receptor (delta chain) with a few counts. TCRdb attributes to this sequence the protein of a much larger clone, which differs from the DNA translation at residue 9; a read error is likely, and the protein displayed is translated from the DNA. Per the germline V gene, CDR1 is TSWWSYY and CDR2 is QGS. Trimming cost V 9 bases and J 1 base; bases outside gene matches: 17. This CDR3 is built from 17 residues. The sample belongs to a study of gamma-delta chains in newborns, infants, children. About the study: Microbial exposure reportedly drives polyclonal innate γδ T cell expansion after birth.

TCRdb reanalysed the reads with CATT. Found here are fewer than 4,500 delta-chain clones, roughly 2.1% of them singletons; the top ten hold 14%. The gene calls are TRDV1 and TRDJ1; 7 nucleotides agree with TRDD3. This sequence originates from a child who was a newborn, infant or young child, either healthy, febrile or measles-vaccinated (not recorded which). Source material: blood. CDR3 sequence (DNA): TGTGCTCTGGGACCCTTACTGGGGTATACGGCCACCGATAAACTCATCTTT. It yields the protein CALGPLLGYTATDKLIF.